What follows describes a single TCR beta chain. The target antigen is unknown. The data were taken from a study of T cell responses to AZD1222 COVID-19 vaccine. Sequencing used immunoSEQ multiplex PCR; TCRdb keeps in-frame clones, though not all of them. The sample records roughly 100,000 clones, about 89% being singletons. Germline assignment: CDR1 SGHTA and CDR2 FQGTGA. The CDR3 covers 13 residues. Trimming removed 4 bases from V and 3 bases from J, with 10 bases in between. Findings and caveats of the study: Reportedly, close to half of spike-specific TCRs are directed against unmutated variant regions. The number of AZD1222 recipients seropositive at baseline was only 6 or 7. Females made up more of the donors, who were largely white British, and clonal diversity may have come out too low.

Sequenced here: peripheral blood, sampled 28 days after the second AZD1222 dose. The TCR was taken from an adult who received the AZD1222 COVID-19 vaccine. The chain recombines TRBV7-3 with TRBJ2-7; no definite D call. CDR3 in DNA: TGTGCCAGCAGCTCGTCTTCAGGCTACGAGCAGTACTTC. Amino acid sequence: CASSSSSGYEQYF.